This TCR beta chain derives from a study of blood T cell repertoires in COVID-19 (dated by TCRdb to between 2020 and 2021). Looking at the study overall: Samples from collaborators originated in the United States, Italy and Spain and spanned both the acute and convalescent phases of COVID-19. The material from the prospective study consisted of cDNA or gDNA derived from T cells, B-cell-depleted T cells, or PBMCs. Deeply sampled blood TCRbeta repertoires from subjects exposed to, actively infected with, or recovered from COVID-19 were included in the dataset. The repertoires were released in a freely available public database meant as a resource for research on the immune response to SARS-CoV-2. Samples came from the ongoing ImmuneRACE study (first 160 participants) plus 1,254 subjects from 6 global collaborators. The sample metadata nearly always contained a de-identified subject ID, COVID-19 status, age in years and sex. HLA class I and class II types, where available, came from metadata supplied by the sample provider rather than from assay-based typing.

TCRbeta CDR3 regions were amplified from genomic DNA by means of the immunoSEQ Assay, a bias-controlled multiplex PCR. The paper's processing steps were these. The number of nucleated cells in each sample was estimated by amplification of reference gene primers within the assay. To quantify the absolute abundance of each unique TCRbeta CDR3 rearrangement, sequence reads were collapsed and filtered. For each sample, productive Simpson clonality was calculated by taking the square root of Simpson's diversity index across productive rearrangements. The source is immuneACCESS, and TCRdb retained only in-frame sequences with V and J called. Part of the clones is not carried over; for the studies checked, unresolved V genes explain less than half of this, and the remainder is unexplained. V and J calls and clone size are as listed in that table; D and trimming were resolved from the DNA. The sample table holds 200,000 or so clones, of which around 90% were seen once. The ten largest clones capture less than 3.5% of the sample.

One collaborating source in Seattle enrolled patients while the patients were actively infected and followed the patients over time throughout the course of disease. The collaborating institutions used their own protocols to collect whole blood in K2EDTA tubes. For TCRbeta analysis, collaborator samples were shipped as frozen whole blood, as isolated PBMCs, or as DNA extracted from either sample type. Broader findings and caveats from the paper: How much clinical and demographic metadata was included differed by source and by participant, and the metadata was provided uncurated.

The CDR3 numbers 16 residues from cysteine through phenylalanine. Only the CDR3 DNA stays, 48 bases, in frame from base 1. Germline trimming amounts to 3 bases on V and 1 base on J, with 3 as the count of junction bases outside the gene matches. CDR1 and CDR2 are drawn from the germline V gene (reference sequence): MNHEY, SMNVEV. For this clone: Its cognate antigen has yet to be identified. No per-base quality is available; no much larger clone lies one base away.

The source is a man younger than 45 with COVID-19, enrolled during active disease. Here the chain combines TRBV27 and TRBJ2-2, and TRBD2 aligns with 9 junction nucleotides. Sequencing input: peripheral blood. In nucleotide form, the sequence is TGTGCCAGCAGTTTGGAACTAGCGGGGAACACCGGGGAGCTGTTTTTT. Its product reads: CASSLELAGNTGELFF.